The present T cell receptor (beta chain) was sequenced within a study of blood T cell repertoires in COVID-19. About the research overall: Some COVID-19 samples were acute and others convalescent; all came from the United States, Italy and Spain. PBMCs, B-cell-depleted T cells, or T cells provided the cDNA or gDNA that made up the material.

One Seattle source followed patients from active infection through their disease course. V trimming: 2 bases; J trimming: 6 bases; junction bases outside the gene matches: 4. Germline assignment: CDR1 MNHEY and CDR2 SMNVEV (reference sequence). CDR3 size: 15 residues. As originally analysed: Amplification of reference gene primers provided the estimated nucleated cell counts. Clones were sequenced by immunoSEQ multiplex PCR, and TCRdb holds only the in-frame ones, with some missing. V and J calls and clone size follow that table, whereas D and trimming were derived from the DNA. Seen here are some 120,000 clones, more than 80% observed once, and the top ten hold about 3.3%.

The chain employs TRBV27 and TRBJ2-1; 10 positions agree with TRBD2. The sequencing input was peripheral blood. The clonotype originates from a woman of 80 years or more with COVID-19, enrolled during active disease. CDR3 coding DNA: TGTGCCAGCAGTTTACAGCGGGAGGGTTTCAATGAGCAGTTCTTC. The encoded protein is CASSLQREGFNEQFF.